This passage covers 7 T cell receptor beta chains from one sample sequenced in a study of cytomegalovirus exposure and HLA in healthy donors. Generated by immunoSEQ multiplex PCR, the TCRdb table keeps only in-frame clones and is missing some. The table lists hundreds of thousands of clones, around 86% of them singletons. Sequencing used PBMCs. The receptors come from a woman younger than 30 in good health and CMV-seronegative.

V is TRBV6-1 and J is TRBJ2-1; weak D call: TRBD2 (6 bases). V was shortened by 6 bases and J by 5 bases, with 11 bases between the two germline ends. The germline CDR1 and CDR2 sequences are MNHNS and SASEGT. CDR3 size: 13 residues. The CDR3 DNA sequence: TGTGCCAGCAGCGGGGAGGATCACAATGAGCAGTTCTTC. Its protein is CASSGEDHNEQFF.

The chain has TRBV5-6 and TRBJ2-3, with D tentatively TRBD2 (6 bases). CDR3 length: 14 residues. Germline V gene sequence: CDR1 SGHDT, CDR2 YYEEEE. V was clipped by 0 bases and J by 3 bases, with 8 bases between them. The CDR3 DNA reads TGTGCCAGCAGCTTGGGTAGCGGAACAGATACGCAGTATTTT. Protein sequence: CASSLGSGTDTQYF.

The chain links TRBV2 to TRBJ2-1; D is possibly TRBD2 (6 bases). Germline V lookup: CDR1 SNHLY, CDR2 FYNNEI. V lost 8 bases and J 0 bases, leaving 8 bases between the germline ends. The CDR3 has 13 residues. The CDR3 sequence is CASGGTSYNEQFF. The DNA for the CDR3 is TGTGCCAGCGGAGGGACCTCCTACAATGAGCAGTTCTTC.

CDR3 protein: CASRGGATDTQYF. The CDR3 bases are TGTGCCAGCAGGGGGGGGGCCACAGATACGCAGTATTTT. This chain joins TRBV27 and TRBJ2-3; a possible D gene is TRBD2 (7 bases). The CDR3 has 13 residues. Germline loops: CDR1 MNHEY, CDR2 SMNVEV (reference sequence). Trimming took off 6 bases at V and 2 bases at J, with 9 bases between the two ends.

CDR3 loop: CASSAQLAGGTGELFF. CDR3 DNA: TGTGCCAGCAGCGCCCAACTAGCGGGGGGAACCGGGGAGCTGTTTTTT. This sequence joins TRBV7-9 and TRBJ2-2; 12 bases align to TRBD2. With 5 bases clipped from V and 5 bases from J, the junction kept 6 bases outside the gene matches. From germline, CDR1 is SEHNR and CDR2 FQNEAQ (reference sequence). The CDR3 sequence is 16 residues long.

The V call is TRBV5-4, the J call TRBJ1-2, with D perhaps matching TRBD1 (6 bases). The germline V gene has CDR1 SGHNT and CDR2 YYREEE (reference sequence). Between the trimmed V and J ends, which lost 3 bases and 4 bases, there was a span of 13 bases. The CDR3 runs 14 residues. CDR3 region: CASSSLTGPYGYTF. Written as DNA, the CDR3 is TGTGCCAGCAGCTCCCTGACAGGACCCTATGGCTACACCTTC.

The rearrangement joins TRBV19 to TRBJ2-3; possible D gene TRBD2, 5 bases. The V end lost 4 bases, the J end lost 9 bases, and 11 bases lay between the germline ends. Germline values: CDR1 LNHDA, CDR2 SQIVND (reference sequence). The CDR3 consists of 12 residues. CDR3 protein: CASSNRGGTQYF. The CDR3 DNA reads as TGTGCCAGTAGTAACCGGGGTGGCACGCAGTATTTT.